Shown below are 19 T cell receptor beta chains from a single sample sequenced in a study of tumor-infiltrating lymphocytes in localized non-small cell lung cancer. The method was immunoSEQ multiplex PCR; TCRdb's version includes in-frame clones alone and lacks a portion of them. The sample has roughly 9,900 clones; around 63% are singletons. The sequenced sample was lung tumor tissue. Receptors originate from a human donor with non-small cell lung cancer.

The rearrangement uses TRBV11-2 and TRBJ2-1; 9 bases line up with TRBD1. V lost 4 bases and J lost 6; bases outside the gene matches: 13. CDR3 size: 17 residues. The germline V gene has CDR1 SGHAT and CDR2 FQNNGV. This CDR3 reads CASSSLTAGQGINEQFF. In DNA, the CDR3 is TGTGCCAGCAGCTCATTAACGGCGGGACAGGGTATCAATGAGCAGTTCTTC.

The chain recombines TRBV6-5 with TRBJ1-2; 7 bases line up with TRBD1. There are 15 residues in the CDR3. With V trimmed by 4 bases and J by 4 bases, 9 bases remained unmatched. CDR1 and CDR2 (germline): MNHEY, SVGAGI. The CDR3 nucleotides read TGTGCCAGCAGTTCGAAACGACAGGGCCGCTATGGCTACACCTTC. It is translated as CASSSKRQGRYGYTF.

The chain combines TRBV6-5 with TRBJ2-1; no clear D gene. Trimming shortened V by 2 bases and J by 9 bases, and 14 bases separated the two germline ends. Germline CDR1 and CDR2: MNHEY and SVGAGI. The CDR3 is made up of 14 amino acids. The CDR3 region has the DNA TGTGCCAGCAGTTACAGTCTAGATATCGGTGAGCAGTTCTTC. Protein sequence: CASSYSLDIGEQFF.

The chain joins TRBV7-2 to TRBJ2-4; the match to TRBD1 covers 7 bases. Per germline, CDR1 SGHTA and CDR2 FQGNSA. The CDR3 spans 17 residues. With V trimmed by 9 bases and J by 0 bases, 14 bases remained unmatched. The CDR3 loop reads CASTDRRQMLAKNIQYF. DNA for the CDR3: TGTGCCAGTACGGACAGGAGACAAATGCTAGCCAAAAACATTCAGTACTTC.

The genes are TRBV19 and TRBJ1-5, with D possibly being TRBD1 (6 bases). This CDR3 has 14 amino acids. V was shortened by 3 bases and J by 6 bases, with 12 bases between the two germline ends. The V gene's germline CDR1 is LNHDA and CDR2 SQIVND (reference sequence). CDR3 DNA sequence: TGTGCCAGTAGTATCAGGGGACCAGGTCAGCCCCAGCATTTT. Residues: CASSIRGPGQPQHF.

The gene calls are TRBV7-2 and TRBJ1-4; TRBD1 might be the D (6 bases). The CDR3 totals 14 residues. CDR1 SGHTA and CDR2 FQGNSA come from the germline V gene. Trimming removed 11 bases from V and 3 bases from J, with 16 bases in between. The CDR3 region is CACKKTGSNEKLFF. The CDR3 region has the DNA TGTGCCTGCAAGAAAACAGGGTCTAATGAAAAACTGTTTTTT.

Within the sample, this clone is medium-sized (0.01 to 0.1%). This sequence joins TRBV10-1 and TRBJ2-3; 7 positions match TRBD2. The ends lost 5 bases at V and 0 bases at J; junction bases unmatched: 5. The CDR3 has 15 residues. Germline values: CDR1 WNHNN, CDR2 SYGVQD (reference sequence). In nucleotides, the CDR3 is TGCGCCAGCAGTCTAACTAGCGTCAGCACAGATACGCAGTATTTT. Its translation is CASSLTSVSTDTQYF.

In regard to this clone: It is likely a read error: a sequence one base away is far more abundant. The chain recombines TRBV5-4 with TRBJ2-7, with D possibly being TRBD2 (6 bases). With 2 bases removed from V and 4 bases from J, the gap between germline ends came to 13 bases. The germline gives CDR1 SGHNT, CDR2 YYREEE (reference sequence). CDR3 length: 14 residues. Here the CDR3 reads CASSFDYGGYEQYF. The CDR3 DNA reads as TGTGCCAGCAGCTTCGATTACGGGGGATACGAGCAGTACTTC.

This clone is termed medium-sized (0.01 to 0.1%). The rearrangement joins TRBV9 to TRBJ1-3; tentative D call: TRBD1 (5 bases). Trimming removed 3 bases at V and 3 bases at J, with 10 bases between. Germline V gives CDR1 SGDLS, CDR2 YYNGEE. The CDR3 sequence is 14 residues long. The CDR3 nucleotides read TGTGCCAGCAGCGAGAGGGACGATGGAAACACCATATATTTT. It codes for CASSERDDGNTIYF.

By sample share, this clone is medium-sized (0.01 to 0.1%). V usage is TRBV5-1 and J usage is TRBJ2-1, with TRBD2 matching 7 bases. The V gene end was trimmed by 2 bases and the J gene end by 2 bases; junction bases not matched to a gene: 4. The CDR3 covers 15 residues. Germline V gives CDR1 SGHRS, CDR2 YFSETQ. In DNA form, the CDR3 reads TGCGCCAGCAGCTTTGTGGGAGGGGCCTACAATGAGCAGTTCTTC. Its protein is CASSFVGGAYNEQFF.

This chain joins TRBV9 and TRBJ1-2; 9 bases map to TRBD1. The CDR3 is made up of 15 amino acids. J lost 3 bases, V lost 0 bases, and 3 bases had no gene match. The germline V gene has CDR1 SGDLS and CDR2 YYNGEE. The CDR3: CASSVEGQGDYGYTF. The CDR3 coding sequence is TGTGCCAGCAGCGTAGAGGGACAGGGAGACTATGGCTACACCTTC. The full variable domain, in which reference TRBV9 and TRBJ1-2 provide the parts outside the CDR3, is DSGVTQTPKHLITATGQRVTLRCSPRSGDLSVYWYQQSLDQGLQFLIQYYNGEERAKGNILERFSAQQFPDLHSELNLSSLELGDSALYFCASSVEGQGDYGYTFGSGTRLTVV.

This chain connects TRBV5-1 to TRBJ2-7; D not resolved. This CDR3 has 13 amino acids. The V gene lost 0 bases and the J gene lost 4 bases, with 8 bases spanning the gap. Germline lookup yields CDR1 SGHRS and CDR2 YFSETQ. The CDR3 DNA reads TGCGCCAGCAGCTTGGATGCGCCATACGAGCAGTACTTC. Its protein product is CASSLDAPYEQYF. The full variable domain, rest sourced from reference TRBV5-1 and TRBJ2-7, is KAGVTQTPRYLIKTRGQQVTLSCSPISGHRSVSWYQQTPGQGLQFLFEYFSETQRNKGNFPGRFSGRQFSNSRSEMNVSTLELGDSALYLCASSLDAPYEQYFGPGTRLTVT.

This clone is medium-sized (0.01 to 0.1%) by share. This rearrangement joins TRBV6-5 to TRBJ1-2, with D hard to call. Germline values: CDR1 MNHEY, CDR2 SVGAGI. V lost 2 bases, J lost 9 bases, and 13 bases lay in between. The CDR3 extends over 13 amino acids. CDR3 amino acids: CASSYHSGRSYTF. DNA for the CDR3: TGTGCCAGCAGTTACCATTCGGGAAGGAGCTACACCTTC.

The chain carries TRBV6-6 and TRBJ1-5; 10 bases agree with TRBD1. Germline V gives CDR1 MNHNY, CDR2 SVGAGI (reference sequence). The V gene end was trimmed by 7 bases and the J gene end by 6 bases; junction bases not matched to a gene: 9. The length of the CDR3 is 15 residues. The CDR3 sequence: CASKETGTGVQPQHF. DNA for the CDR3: TGTGCCAGCAAAGAAACCGGGACAGGGGTTCAGCCCCAGCATTTT.

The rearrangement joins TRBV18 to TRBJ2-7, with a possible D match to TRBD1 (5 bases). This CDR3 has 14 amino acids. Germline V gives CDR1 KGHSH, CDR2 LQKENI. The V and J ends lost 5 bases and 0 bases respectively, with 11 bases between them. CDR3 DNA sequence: TGTGCCAGCTCAGGCCTCCAGGGCTCCTACGAGCAGTACTTC. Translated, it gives CASSGLQGSYEQYF. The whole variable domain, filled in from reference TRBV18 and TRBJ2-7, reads NAGVMQNPRHLVRRRGQEARLRCSPMKGHSHVYWYRQLPEEGLKFMVYLQKENIIDESGMPKERFSAEFPKEGPSILRIQQVVRGDSAAYFCASSGLQGSYEQYFGPGTRLTVT.

CDR3 region: CASSHGTWSYTDTQYF. For the CDR3, the DNA is TGTGCCAGCAGCCACGGAACTTGGTCATACACAGATACGCAGTATTTT. The chain uses TRBV14 and TRBJ2-3; no clear D gene. Trimming removed 3 bases at V and 2 bases at J, with 15 bases between. Germline values: CDR1 SGHDN, CDR2 FVKESK. CDR3 length: 16 amino acids.

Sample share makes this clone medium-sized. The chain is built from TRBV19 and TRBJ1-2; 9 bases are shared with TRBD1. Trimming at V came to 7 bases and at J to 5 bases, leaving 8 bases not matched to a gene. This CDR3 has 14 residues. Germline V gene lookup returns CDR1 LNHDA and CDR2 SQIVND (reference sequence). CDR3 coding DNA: TGTGCCAGTAAACGGACAGGGGCGGGGTATGGCTACACCTTC. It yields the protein CASKRTGAGYGYTF.

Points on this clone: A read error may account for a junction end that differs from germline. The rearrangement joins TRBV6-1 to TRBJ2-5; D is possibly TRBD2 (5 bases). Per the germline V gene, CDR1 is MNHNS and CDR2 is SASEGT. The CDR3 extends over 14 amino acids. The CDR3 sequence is CASSEARAQETQYF. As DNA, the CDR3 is TGTGCCAGCAGCGAAGCGCGGGCTCAAGAGACCCAGTACTTC.

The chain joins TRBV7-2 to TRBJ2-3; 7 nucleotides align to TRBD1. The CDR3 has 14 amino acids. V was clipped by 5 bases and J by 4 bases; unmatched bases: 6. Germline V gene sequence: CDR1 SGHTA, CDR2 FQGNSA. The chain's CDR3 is CASSRQGAADTQYF. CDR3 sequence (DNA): TGTGCCAGCAGCCGACAGGGAGCAGCAGATACGCAGTATTTT.